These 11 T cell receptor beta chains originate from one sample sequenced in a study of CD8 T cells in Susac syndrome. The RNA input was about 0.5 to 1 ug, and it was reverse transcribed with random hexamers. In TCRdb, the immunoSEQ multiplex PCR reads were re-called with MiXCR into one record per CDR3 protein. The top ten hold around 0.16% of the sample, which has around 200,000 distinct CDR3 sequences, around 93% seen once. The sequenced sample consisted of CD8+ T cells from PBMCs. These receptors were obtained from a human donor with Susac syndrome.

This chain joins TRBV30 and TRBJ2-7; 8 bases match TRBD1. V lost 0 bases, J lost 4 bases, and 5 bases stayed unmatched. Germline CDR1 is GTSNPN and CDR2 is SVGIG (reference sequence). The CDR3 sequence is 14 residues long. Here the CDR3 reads CAWSVGQGPYEQYF. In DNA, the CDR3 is TGTGCCTGGAGTGTTGGACAGGGCCCTTACGAGCAGTACTTC.

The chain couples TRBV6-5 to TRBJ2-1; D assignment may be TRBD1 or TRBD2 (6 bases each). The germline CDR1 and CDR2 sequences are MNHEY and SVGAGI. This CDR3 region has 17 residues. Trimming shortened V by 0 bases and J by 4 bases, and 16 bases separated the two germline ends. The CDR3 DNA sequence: TGTGCCAGCAGTTACTCGAGTAGGGGGGCGCAGTACAATGAGCAGTTCTTC. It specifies CASSYSSRGAQYNEQFF.

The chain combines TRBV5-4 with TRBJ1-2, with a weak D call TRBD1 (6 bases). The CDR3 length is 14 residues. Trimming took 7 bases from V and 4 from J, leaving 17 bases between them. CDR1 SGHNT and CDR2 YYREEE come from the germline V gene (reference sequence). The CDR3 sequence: CASRPGGAFYGYTF. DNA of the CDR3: TGTGCCAGCCGTCCGGGGGGCGCCTTCTATGGCTACACCTTC.

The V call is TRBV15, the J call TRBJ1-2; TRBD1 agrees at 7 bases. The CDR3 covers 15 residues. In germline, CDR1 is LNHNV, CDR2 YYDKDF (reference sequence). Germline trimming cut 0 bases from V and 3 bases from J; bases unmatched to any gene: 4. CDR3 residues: CATSRERQGHYGYTF. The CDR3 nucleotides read TGTGCCACCAGCAGAGAAAGACAGGGACACTATGGCTACACCTTC.

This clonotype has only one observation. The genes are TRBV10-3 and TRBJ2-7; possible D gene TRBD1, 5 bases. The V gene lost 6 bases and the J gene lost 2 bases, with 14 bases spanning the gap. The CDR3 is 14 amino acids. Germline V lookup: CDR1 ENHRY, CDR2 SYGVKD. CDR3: CAISRTPDAYEQYF. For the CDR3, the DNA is TGTGCCATCAGCCGGACACCTGATGCCTACGAGCAGTACTTC.

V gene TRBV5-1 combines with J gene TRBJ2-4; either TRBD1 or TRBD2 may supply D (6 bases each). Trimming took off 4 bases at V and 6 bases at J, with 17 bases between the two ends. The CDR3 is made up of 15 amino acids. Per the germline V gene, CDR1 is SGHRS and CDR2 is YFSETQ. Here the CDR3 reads CASSTWTGGLNIQYF. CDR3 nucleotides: TGCGCCAGCAGCACTTGGACTGGGGGGCTAAACATTCAGTACTTC.

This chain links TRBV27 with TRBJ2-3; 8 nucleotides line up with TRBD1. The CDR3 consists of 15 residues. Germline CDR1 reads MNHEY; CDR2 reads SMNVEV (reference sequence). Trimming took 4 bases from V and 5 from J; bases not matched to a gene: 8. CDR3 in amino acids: CASSSRETGEDTQYF. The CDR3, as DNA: TGTGCCAGCAGTTCCCGAGAGACAGGGGAAGATACGCAGTATTTT.

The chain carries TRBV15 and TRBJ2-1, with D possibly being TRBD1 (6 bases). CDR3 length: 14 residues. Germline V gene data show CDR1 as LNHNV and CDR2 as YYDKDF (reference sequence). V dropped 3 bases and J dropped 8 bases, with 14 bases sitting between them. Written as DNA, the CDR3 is TGTGCCACCAGCAGTGGGCAGGGGATTGATGAGCAGTTCTTC. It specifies CATSSGQGIDEQFF.

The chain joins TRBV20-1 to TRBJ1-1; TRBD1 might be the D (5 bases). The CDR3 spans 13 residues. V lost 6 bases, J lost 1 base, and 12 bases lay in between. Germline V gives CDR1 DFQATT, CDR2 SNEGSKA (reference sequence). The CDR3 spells CSASGTANTEAFF. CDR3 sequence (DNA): TGCAGTGCCTCTGGGACGGCGAACACTGAAGCTTTCTTT.

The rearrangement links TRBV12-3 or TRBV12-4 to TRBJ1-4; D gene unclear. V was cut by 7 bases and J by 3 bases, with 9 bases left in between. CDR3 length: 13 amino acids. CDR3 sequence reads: CASMESSNEKLFF. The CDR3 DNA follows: TGTGCCAGCATGGAGAGTTCTAATGAAAAACTGTTTTTT.

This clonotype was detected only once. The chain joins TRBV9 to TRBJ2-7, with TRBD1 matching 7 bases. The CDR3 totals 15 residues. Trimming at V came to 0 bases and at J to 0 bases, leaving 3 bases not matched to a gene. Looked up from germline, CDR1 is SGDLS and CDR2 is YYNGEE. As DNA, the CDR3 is TGTGCCAGCAGCGTAGGGACAGGAAGCTCCTACGAGCAGTACTTC. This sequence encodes CASSVGTGSSYEQYF.